This entry describes one TCR beta chain. In its sample, this clonotype was seen a few times. Its antigen remains unidentified. There are no base qualities to consult, and no much larger clone falls within one base. This sample was taken from a study of T cells in Graves' hyperthyroidism and ophthalmopathy (dated by TCRdb to the late 2010s). In the study overall: Peripheral blood was sampled at the time of initial diagnosis, prior to any treatment. A discovery cohort of about 96 patients, about 40 with Graves' ophthalmopathy and 55 to 60 with stable Graves' hyperthyroidism, was used to find distinguishing TCR V-J signatures. An independent validation cohort of 18 to 20 hyperthyroidism patients and 17 patients who later progressed to ophthalmopathy tested prospective prediction of ophthalmopathy. The 90 or so discovery patients were randomly split 7:3 into training and test sets. In addition, the study compared T-cell repertoires in thyroid tissue and in blood from 6 or 7 Graves' hyperthyroidism patients. After blood sampling, hyperthyroidism patients were treated with methimazole at a starting dose of 30 mg daily, and ophthalmopathy patients were treated with high-dose intravenous methylprednisolone. The paper describes TCR Vbeta CDR3 sequencing of 130 to 150 peripheral blood samples, made up of 40 to 45 ophthalmopathy patients, around 78 hyperthyroidism patients and 17 progressor patients. Overall results and qualifications from the work: During validation, the model predicted progression to ophthalmopathy a median of approximately six months ahead of onset, with around 70% sensitivity and 72.22% specificity. A model built on a 13 V-J signature distinguished ophthalmopathy from stable hyperthyroidism, reaching around 87% sensitivity and around 81% specificity in cross-validation and 80%/75% in testing. Sample size was not statistically predetermined, and blinding of investigators to group allocation was not performed. Most expanded thyroid clonotypes (frequency above 0.001) were also detected in blood, suggesting blood repertoires may reflect thyroid immune responses.

Reading from cysteine to phenylalanine, the CDR3 counts 14 amino acids. Left in the record is the CDR3 DNA by itself, 42 bases read in frame from the first base. After removal of 6 bases from V and 1 base from J, the junction retains 3 bases not matched to a gene. CDR1 and CDR2 (MNHEY, SMNVEV) derive from the germline V gene (reference sequence). Hyperthyroidism patients were newly diagnosed, with disease duration under 2 months, and aged 18 to 65 years. Exclusion was applied to patients with uncontrolled infections, other autoimmune diseases, pregnancy or lactation. Diagnoses were based on clinical symptoms, serum thyroxine and TRAb, thyroid ultrasound and orbital computed tomography. Blood from progressor patients was collected at the time of first diagnosis with hyperthyroidism, before any ophthalmopathy symptoms had appeared. Ficoll-Paque density gradient centrifugation was used to isolate PBMCs from 8.5 to 10 ml of fresh peripheral blood. Progressor patients were first diagnosed with Graves' hyperthyroidism and then developed ophthalmopathy during follow-up. Total RNA was extracted using Trizol reagent, and RNA quality was assessed on an Agilent 2100 Bioanalyzer.

The TCR beta CDR3 regions were amplified from RNA transcripts. The TCR CDR3 was subjected to a first round of RT-PCR using the HTBI primer set and the Qiagen OneStep RT-PCR kit. Libraries were constructed in a second round of multiplex PCR, after which size selection and purification were carried out. Sequencing of the libraries was done on an Illumina HiSeq2000 using paired-end 100 bp reads. For the original study's pipeline: SOAPnuke was used to process the raw data, throwing out any read that contained adapters or uncalled bases, had a mean Phred below 15, or lacked an exact constant-primer or identifier match. High-quality paired reads were merged using COPE v1.2.5, and each unique nucleotide sequence was defined as a clonotype. MiTCR v1.1 was used to align the clonotypes against IMGT TRBV, TRBD and TRBJ reference segments. Analysis was restricted to V-J combinations with a frequency above 0.0001, which covered about 99% of repertoires. A TCS score was defined as the ratio of F50 (clonal expansion) to E x V (chaos), with BLOSUM62-based TCRdist applied between CDR3 peptides within each V-J. Welch's t-statistics and random forest reduced around 520 V-J features to under 15, which were used in a naive Bayes classifier (R e1071). The raw public data were reprocessed by TCRdb itself: fastp quality trimming at Q25, MiXCR clonotype calling, in-frame beta chains only. Every entry covers one CDR3 protein and lists the most common genes and DNA from its rows. Clone size and V and J calls follow TCRdb, not the original study. This sample is represented by some 600,000 distinct CDR3 sequences; about 15% of them were singletons. Almost 6% of the sample is in the top ten clones.

The chain is made from TRBV27 and TRBJ1-3; TRBD1 fits 7 bases in the junction. This TCR came from a woman in her twenties or thirties with Graves' hyperthyroidism that later progressed to Graves' ophthalmopathy. The sample was blood. The bases read TGTGCCAGCAGGGACAGGCTTTCTGGAAACACCATATATTTT. It translates to CASRDRLSGNTIYF.